This TCR beta chain stems from a study of Ad26.COV2.S vaccination and SARS-CoV-2 variants. Study-wide points: Placebo recipients trailed vaccine recipients in spike-specific TCR breadth.

Method: immunoSEQ multiplex PCR; TCRdb's copy keeps in-frame clones and lacks some. The sample lists 300,000 to 450,000 clones; 92% were seen once. Worth noting for this clone: Antigen: not known.

CDR3 length: 14 residues. Between the trimmed V and J ends, which lost 8 bases and 1 base, there was a span of 11 bases. Per germline, CDR1 MNHNY and CDR2 SVGAGI (reference sequence). The specimen comprised peripheral blood, sampled after recovery from COVID-19. The sequence was obtained from a human donor who had recovered from COVID-19. The chain combines TRBV6-6 with TRBJ2-2; D is perhaps TRBD1 (5 bases). CDR3 amino acids: CASPADRNTGELFF. The CDR3 nucleotides are TGTGCCAGCCCCGCCGACAGGAACACCGGGGAGCTGTTTTTT.